Listed below are T cell receptor beta chains from one sample, sequenced in a study of blood T cells in healthy people across ages. TCRdb re-analysed the 5' RACE reads in MiXCR, keeping a single row per CDR3 protein. The repertoire holds 1.5 million to 2 million distinct CDR3 sequences, with about 35% as singletons. Sequencing was done on a sample of blood. The receptor set was obtained from a woman aged 30 to 39 in good health. The CDR3 runs from the conserved cysteine through the conserved F or W. A D gene is named only where the DNA matches it firmly. Clone size is shown for a subset of rows, as once, few, many or a class of expanded clone.

v_call d_call clone_size cdr3_aa
TRBV3-1 TRBD2 NA CANSLAGEGVEQFF
TRBV11-1 NA many CASSPGQIIQETQYF
TRBV29-1 TRBD1 many CSVEKTGDEQYF
TRBV28 NA few CASSQPGTGSKPQHF
TRBV9 TRBD2 NA CASSVGGSGGMTADTQYF
TRBV20-1 NA NA CSARVIRLEAFF
TRBV11-2 TRBD1 many CASSSTGISSGANVLTF
TRBV28 TRBD2 NA CASSSQLAGAYNEQFF
TRBV5-1 NA NA CASSLQQVSPLHF
TRBV20-1 NA few CSARDRVSRSDSPLHF
TRBV28 NA few CAIQSLGGDTQYF
TRBV29-1 NA NA CSGRTPTEGQFF
TRBV5-5 NA NA CASSSGPGGELFF
TRBV5-1 TRBD1 NA CASSLNRGIYTEAFF
TRBV29-1 NA few CSVEGSKGQPQHF
TRBV7-2 NA many CASSSAGGRSKYSSPLHF
TRBV7-9 NA few CASSRDQSGNEQFF
TRBV24-1 TRBD1 once CATSVAVGRGLDEQFF
TRBV20-1 NA few CSARGWGETYEQYF
TRBV27 NA NA CASSLTGQVGTEAFF
TRBV12-3/TRBV12-4 NA few CASRTGWGYTF
TRBV3-1 NA few CASSLTAGALNEQFF
TRBV20-1 NA NA CSARDLGGGGGSYNEQFF
TRBV20-1 NA few CSATRSTGGNSPLHF
TRBV20-1 TRBD1 NA CSARDRTGDGYTF
TRBV27 NA NA CASSLGSLRTF
TRBV12-3/TRBV12-4 NA NA CASSLQSNEQFF
TRBV6-1 NA NA CASRGTPRRNTEAFF
TRBV10-3 TRBD2 many CAISESASGNEQFF
TRBV4-2 TRBD2 few CASSQGTSGSHLVNEQFF
TRBV5-1 NA many CASSLAATPSYEQYF
TRBV5-1 NA NA CASSLARLGTEAFF
TRBV6-1 NA few CASSEGRPVGYEQYF
TRBV7-2 NA NA CASSPAAGLTEAFF
TRBV7-8 NA NA CASSLTGTRQKQYF
TRBV5-1 NA many CASSLSQTDSGANVLTF
TRBV25-1 NA NA CASSDLGASRSEQYF
TRBV11-2 NA NA CASSLESWAAYEQYF
TRBV4-1 TRBD2 few CASSRPTSGRKYNEQFF
TRBV12-3/TRBV12-4 TRBD2 few CASGLTSGTDTQYF